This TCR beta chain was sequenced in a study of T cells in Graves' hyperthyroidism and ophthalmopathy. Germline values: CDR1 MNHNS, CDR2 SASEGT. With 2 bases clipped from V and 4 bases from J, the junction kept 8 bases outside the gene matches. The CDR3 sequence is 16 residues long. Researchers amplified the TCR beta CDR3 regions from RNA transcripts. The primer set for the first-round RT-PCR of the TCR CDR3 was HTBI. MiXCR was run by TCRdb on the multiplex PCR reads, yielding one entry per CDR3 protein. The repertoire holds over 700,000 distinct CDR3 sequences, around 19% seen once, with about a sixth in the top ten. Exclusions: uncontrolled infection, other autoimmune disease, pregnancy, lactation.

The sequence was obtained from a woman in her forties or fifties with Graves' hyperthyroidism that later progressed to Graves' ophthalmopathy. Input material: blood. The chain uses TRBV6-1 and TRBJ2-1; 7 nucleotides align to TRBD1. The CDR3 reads CASSEFTGDLYNEQFF. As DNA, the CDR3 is TGTGCCAGCAGTGAATTTACAGGGGACCTTTACAATGAGCAGTTCTTC.